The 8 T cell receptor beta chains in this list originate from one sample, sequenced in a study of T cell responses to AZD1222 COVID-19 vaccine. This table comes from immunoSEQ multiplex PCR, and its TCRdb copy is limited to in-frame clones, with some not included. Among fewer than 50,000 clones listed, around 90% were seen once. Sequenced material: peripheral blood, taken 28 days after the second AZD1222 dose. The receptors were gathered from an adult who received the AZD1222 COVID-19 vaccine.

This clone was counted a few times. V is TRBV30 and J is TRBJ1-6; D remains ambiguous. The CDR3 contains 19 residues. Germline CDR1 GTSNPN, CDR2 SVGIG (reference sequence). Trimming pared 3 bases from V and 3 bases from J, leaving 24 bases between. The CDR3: CAWRRRTVKGNLYNSPLHF. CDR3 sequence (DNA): TGTGCCTGGAGACGCCGAACCGTTAAAGGGAACCTCTATAATTCACCCCTCCACTTT.

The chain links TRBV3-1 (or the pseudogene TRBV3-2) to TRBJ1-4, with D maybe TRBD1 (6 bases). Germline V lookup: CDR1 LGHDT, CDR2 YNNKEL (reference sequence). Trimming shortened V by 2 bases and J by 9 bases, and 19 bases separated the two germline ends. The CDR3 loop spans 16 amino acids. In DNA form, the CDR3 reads TGTGCCAGCAGCCAACCTACCTCAGGGGTGGCGAAAAAACTGTTTTTT. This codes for CASSQPTSGVAKKLFF.

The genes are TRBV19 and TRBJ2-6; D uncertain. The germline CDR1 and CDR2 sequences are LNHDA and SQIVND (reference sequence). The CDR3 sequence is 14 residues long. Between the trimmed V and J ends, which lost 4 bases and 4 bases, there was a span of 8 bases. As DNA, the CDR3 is TGTGCCAGTAGTAGGGTTGACGGGGCCAACGTCCTGACTTTC. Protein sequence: CASSRVDGANVLTF.

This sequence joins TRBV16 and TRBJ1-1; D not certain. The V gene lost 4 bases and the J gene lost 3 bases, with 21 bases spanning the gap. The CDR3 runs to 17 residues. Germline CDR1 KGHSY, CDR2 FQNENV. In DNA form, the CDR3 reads TGTGCCAGCAGCCCCGACCAAACTTTGTTAGGGTACACTGAAGCTTTCTTT. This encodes CASSPDQTLLGYTEAFF.

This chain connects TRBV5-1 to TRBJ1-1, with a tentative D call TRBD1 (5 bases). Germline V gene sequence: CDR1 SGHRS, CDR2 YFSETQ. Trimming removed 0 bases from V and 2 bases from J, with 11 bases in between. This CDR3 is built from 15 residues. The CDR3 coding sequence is TGCGCCAGCAGCTTGGAATCGACAGTAAACACTGAAGCTTTCTTT. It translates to CASSLESTVNTEAFF.

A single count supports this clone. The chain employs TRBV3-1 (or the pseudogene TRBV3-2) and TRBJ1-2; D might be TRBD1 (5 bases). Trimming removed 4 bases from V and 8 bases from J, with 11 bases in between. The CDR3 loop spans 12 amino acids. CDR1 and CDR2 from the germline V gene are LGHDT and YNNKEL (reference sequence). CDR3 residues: CASSPTKGGYTF. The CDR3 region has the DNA TGTGCCAGCAGCCCTACCAAGGGGGGCTACACCTTC.

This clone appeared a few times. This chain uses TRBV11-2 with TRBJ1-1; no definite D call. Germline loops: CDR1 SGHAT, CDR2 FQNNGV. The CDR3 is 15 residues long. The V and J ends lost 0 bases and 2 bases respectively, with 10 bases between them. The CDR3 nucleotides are TGTGCCAGCAGCTTAGATCTTCCCGGTAACACTGAAGCTTTCTTT. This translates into CASSLDLPGNTEAFF. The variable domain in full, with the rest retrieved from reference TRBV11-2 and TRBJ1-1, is EAGVAQSPRYKIIEKRQSVAFWCNPISGHATLYWYQQILGQGPKLLIQFQNNGVVDDSQLPKDRFSAERLKGVDSTLKIQPAKLEDSAVYLCASSLDLPGNTEAFFGQGTRLTVV.

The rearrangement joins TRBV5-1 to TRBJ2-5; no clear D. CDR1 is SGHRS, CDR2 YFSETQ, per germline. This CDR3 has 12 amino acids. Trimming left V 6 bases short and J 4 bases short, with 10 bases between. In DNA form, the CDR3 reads TGCGCCAGCACCCACGACACAGAGACCCAGTACTTC. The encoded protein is CASTHDTETQYF.